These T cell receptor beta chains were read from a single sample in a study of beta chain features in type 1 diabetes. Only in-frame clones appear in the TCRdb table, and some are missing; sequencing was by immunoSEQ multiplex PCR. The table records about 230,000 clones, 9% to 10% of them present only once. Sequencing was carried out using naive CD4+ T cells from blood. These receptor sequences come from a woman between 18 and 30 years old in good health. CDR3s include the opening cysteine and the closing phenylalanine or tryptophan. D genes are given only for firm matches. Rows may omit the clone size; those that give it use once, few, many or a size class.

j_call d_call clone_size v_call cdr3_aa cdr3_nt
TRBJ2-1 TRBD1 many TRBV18 CASSQDRTGNEQFF TGTGCCAGCTCTCAGGACAGGACAGGCAATGAGCAGTTCTTC
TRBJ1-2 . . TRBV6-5 CASGDRLNYGYTF TGTGCCAGCGGAGACAGGCTCAACTATGGCTACACCTTC
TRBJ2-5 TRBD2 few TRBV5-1 CASSLLSGGETQYF TGCGCCAGCAGCTTGCTGAGCGGGGGAGAGACCCAGTACTTC
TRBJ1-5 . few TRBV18 CASSPGGPRGNQPQHF TGTGCCAGCTCCCCCGGGGGGCCTCGGGGCAATCAGCCCCAGCATTTT
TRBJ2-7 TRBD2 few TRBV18 CASSLSGGRYEQYF TGTGCCAGCTCACTCAGCGGGGGCCGGTACGAGCAGTACTTC
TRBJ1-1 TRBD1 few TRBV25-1 CASSDPGQGASTFF TGTGCCAGCAGTGACCCAGGACAGGGGGCTAGTACTTTCTTT
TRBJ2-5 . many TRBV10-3 CAIRPTVLETQYF TGTGCCATCAGGCCCACAGTCCTTGAGACCCAGTACTTC
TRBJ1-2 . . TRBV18 CASSIENLYGYTF TGTGCCAGCTCAATCGAGAACCTCTATGGCTACACCTTC
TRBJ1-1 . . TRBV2 CASTRASPNEAFF TGTGCCAGCACCAGGGCCAGCCCGAATGAAGCTTTCTTT
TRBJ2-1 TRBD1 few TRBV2 CASSAQGAPYNEQFF TGTGCCAGCAGTGCGCAGGGGGCGCCTTACAATGAGCAGTTCTTC
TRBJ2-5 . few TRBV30 CAWSVLASGTQETQYF TGTGCCTGGAGTGTACTCGCGTCAGGGACTCAAGAGACCCAGTACTTC
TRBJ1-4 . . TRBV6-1 CASIQDSINEKLFF TGTGCCAGCATTCAGGACAGCATAAATGAAAAACTGTTTTTT
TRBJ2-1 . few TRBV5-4 CASSLDRSPYNEQFF TGTGCCAGCAGCTTGGATAGGAGTCCCTACAATGAGCAGTTCTTC
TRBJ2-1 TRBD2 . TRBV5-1 CASSTSSGSFDNEQFF TGCGCCAGCAGCACATCCAGCGGGAGCTTCGACAATGAGCAGTTCTTC
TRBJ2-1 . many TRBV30 CAWGRGEQFF TGTGCCTGGGGCAGAGGTGAGCAGTTCTTC
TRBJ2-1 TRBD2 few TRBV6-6 CASSTGTRVYNEQFF TGTGCCAGCAGTACTGGGACTAGAGTATACAATGAGCAGTTCTTC
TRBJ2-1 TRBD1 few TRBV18 CASSSPGTAIEEFF TGTGCCAGCTCCTCGCCCGGGACAGCCATCGAGGAGTTCTTC
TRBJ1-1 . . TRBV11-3 CASSPRQRMGAFF TGTGCCAGCAGCCCGCGACAGCGTATGGGCGCTTTCTTT
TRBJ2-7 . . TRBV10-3 CAISESASSHEQYF TGTGCCATCAGTGAGAGTGCTAGCTCCCACGAGCAGTACTTC
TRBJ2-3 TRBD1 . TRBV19 CASSMGQPSTDTQYF TGTGCCAGTAGTATGGGACAGCCGAGCACAGATACGCAGTATTTT
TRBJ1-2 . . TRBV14 CASRPGVSSGYTF TGTGCCAGCCGCCCAGGGGTCTCATCTGGCTACACCTTC
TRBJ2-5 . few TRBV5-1 CASSYYEGETQYF TGCGCCAGCAGCTACTACGAGGGAGAGACCCAGTACTTC
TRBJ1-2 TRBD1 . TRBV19 CASSLIRGRGYTF TGTGCCAGTAGTTTAATCAGGGGGCGCGGCTACACCTTC
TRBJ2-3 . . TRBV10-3 CAISESGSADTQYF TGTGCCATCAGTGAGTCCGGGTCCGCAGATACGCAGTATTTT
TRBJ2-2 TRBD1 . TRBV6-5 CASSRDSTTGELFF TGTGCCAGCAGTCGGGACAGTACCACCGGGGAGCTGTTTTTT
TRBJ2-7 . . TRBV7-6 CASSPLRGGTASYEQYF TGTGCCAGCAGCCCCTTACGGGGCGGGACAGCTTCCTACGAGCAGTACTTC
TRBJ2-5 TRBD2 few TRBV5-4 CASSFGERGIETQYF TGTGCCAGCAGCTTCGGGGAGCGGGGTATCGAGACCCAGTACTTC
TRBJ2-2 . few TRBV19 CASLKEDWELFF TGTGCCAGCCTAAAGGAGGACTGGGAGCTGTTTTTT
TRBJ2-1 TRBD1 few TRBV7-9 CASSPGRGIYNEQFF TGTGCCAGCAGCCCAGGCAGGGGGATTTACAATGAGCAGTTCTTC
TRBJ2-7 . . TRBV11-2 CASSPSKLRQDPYEQYF TGTGCCAGCAGCCCTTCAAAACTCCGACAGGACCCCTACGAGCAGTACTTC
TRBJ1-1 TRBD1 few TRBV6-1 CAGTRDRLLNTEAFF TGTGCCGGGACAAGGGACAGACTATTGAACACTGAAGCTTTCTTT
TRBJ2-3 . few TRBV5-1 CASRDISTDTQYF TGCGCCAGCAGGGACATCAGCACAGATACGCAGTATTTT
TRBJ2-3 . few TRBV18 CASSPGQGWTDTQYF TGTGCCAGCTCACCTGGTCAGGGGTGGACAGATACGCAGTATTTT
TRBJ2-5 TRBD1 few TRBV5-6 CASRYRGSETQYF TGTGCCAGCAGATACAGGGGCAGCGAGACCCAGTACTTC
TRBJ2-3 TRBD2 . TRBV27 CASSSTSGRSPDTQYF TGTGCCAGCAGCTCCACTAGCGGGAGAAGCCCAGATACGCAGTATTTT
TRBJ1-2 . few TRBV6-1 CASIGVLNGYTF TGTGCCAGCATCGGGGTTTTAAATGGCTACACCTTC
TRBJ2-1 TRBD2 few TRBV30 CAWRALGAGGLDEQFF TGTGCCTGGAGGGCCCTCGGGGCGGGGGGGCTAGATGAGCAGTTCTTC
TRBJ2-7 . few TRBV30 CAWSVQALYEQYF TGTGCCTGGAGTGTGCAGGCTCTCTACGAGCAGTACTTC
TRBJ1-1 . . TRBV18 CASSPQEGSTEAFF TGTGCCAGCTCCCCCCAGGAGGGGAGCACTGAAGCTTTCTTT
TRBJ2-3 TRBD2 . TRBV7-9 CASRPGLAGKTSTDTQYF TGTGCCAGCAGGCCGGGACTAGCGGGAAAAACTAGCACAGATACGCAGTATTTT
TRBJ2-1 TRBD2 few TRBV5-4 CASSLAGGRVYNEQFF TGTGCCAGCAGCTTGGCCGGCGGGAGGGTTTACAATGAGCAGTTCTTC